This T cell receptor (beta chain) was captured by sequencing in a study of cytomegalovirus exposure and HLA in healthy donors. PCR amplification relied on 60 Vbeta primers (plus 13 Jbeta primers). Assay used: immunoSEQ multiplex PCR; TCRdb lists only in-frame clones, some missing. The profile shows 100,000 to 150,000 clones, 65% to 75% of them singletons. As to this clone: Its antigen remains unidentified.

The study, taken as a whole, reports: Presence/absence analysis assumed near-uniform sequencing depth across donors. TCR beta chains associated with HLA were, in a later analysis, more clonally expanded than equally common others. According to an earlier analysis, most TCR beta V segments yielded productive rearrangements about 90% or about 30% of the time. Most subjects had HLA-A and HLA-B alleles reportedly predicted accurately by TCR beta sequences.

The germline V gene encodes CDR1 MNHEY and CDR2 SMNVEV (reference sequence). The CDR3 totals 14 residues. V dropped 5 bases and J dropped 4; count of bases not matched to a gene: 4. The rearrangement links TRBV27 to TRBJ2-7; 11 bases agree with TRBD1. Sequenced sample: PBMCs. The source is a man aged 40-50 years in good health and CMV-seropositive. The CDR3 spells CASSRTGGLYEQYF. The CDR3 DNA is TGTGCCAGCAGTCGGACAGGGGGCTTATACGAGCAGTACTTC.